This T cell receptor beta chain was recorded in a study of T cells after yellow fever vaccination. Researchers made TCR cDNA using 5'RACE template switching, and this step added a universal primer site and UMIs. Via MiXCR, TCRdb re-called the 5' RACE reads, giving one row per CDR3 protein. The table has more than 20,000 distinct CDR3 sequences, 5.5% seen once; the top ten hold approximately 12%. General observations from the study: At day 0, almost all vaccine-responding clonotypes escaped detection in the sorted memory subsets. Clones that expanded after primary vaccination mostly reappeared after the booster (96% CD4, about 89% CD8).

This CDR3 is built from 13 residues. Trimming pared 8 bases from V and 5 bases from J, leaving 12 bases between. Many counts were recorded for this clonotype. The chain links TRBV12-3 or TRBV12-4 to TRBJ2-2, with D maybe TRBD2 (5 bases). This clonotype originated in a man under 40 who received the YFV17D yellow fever vaccine. The sample was PBMCs, either bulk or a sorted T-cell subset (CD4+, CD8+, memory, or dextramer-sorted; not recorded which), taken 15 days after the yellow fever booster vaccination. CDR3 loop: CASAEVSTGELFF. In nucleotides, the CDR3 is TGTGCCAGCGCGGAGGTCTCAACCGGGGAGCTGTTTTTT.